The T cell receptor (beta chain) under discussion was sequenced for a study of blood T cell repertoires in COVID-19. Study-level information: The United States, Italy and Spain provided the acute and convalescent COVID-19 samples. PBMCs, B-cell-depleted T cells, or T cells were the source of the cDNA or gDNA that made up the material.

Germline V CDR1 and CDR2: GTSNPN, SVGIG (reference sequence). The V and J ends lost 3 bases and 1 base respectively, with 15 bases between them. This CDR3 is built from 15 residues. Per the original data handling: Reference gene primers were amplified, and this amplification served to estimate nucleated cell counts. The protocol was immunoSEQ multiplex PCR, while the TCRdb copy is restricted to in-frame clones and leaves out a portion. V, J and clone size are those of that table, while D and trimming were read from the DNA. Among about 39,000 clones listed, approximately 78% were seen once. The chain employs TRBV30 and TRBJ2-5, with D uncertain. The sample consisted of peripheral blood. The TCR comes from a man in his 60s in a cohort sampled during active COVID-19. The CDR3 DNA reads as TGTGCCTGGAGGTCCGAGTTAAGTCCCCAAGAGACCCAGTACTTC. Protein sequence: CAWRSELSPQETQYF.